This T cell receptor beta chain was retrieved from a study of T cell responses to AZD1222 COVID-19 vaccine. Concerning this clone itself: Antigen unknown.

Produced via immunoSEQ multiplex PCR; TCRdb's table is partial and in-frame only. The sample records roughly 150,000 clones, 75% to 90% being singletons. Overall study results and limits: Nearly half of the spike-specific TCRs reportedly recognize variant regions that carry no mutations.

The V end was cut by 5 bases, the J end by 0 bases, with 20 bases between. The CDR3 is 17 residues long. Looked up from germline, CDR1 is PRHDT and CDR2 is FYEKMQ (reference sequence). V usage is TRBV13 and J usage is TRBJ2-7; maybe TRBD2 (6 bases). Source: peripheral blood, taken on day 0 of AZD1222 vaccination. This receptor was identified in an adult in good health. The CDR3 nucleotides are TGTGCCAGCAGCCCGCGGATAATACGGGGGAGCTCCTACGAGCAGTACTTC. Its translation: CASSPRIIRGSSYEQYF.